There are a few counts of the clone carrying this TCR beta chain. V was trimmed by 6 bases and J by 7 bases, leaving 18 bases between them. The V gene's germline CDR1 is MNHEY and CDR2 SMNVEV (reference sequence). The CDR3 runs to 14 residues. The sample comes from a study of shared clonotypes between healthy human individuals. At the level of the study: A couple of women and a few men aged 18 to 49 served as donors.

Naive CD8 cells comprised CD45RO-negative, CCR7-positively selected cells, excluding terminally differentiated effector memory CD45RA+ cells. Clones were sequenced by immunoSEQ multiplex PCR, and TCRdb holds only the in-frame ones, with some missing. The sample lists about 750,000 clones; 80% to 95% were seen once. The chain has TRBV27 and TRBJ1-2; the D gene is possibly TRBD1 (6 bases). The source material was naive CD8+ T cells sorted from blood. This sequence originates from a young man in good health. The CDR3 loop reads CASRRGHRESGYTF. The CDR3, as DNA: TGTGCCAGCAGACGGGGTCACAGGGAGTCTGGCTACACCTTC.